This T cell receptor (beta chain) was sequenced in a study of low-dose radiotherapy and immunotherapy resistance in tumors. Study in general: On an every-two-weeks schedule, patients received intravenous nivolumab 240 mg, along with ipilimumab 1 mg/kg every six weeks. One day before radiation and immunotherapy, intravenous cyclophosphamide 200 mg/m2 was administered, with this repeated every two weeks.

CDR3 length: 18 residues. Germline CDR1 and CDR2: DFQATT and SNEGSKA (reference sequence). Trimming cost V 6 bases and J 2 bases; bases outside gene matches: 16. The table lists this clonotype with a few counts. The time point is: before trial treatment. Alpha and beta chains were covered, as first-strand cDNA relied on TRAV- and TRBV-specific primers. TCR amplification involved 15 to 20 PCR cycles with a constant-region primer and V-primer adapter. mRNA that had been isolated underwent amplification through in vitro transcription. TCRdb reprocessed the reads with MiXCR, giving one entry per CDR3 protein. The table has approximately 90,000 distinct CDR3 sequences, roughly a sixth seen once.

This sequence originates from a male donor with prostate cancer. The J gene is TRBJ2-3, the V gene TRBV20-1, with 11 bases that match TRBD1. The sample was PBMCs, taken before treatment. For the CDR3, the DNA is TGCAGTGCGGGGGGGACAGGGGGGATGGGGAGACTCACAGATACGCAGTATTTT. The encoded protein is CSAGGTGGMGRLTDTQYF.